The clone carrying this T cell receptor (beta chain) was observed a single time. Study processing details: Estimation of nucleated cell counts was performed using reference gene primer amplification. The protocol was immunoSEQ multiplex PCR, while the TCRdb copy is restricted to in-frame clones and leaves out a portion. That table is the source of V, J and clone size, and D and trimming were worked out from the DNA. Of about 480,000 clones listed, roughly nine tenths were seen once; the top ten hold about 8%. From germline, CDR1 is SGHRS and CDR2 YFSETQ. V shed 1 base, J shed 6 bases, and the junction held 4 bases outside the gene matches. The CDR3 has 15 amino acids. This entry comes from a study of blood T cell repertoires in COVID-19. Study-level background: Acute and convalescent COVID-19 specimens originated in the United States, Italy and Spain.

Seattle researchers signed up patients amid active infection and tracked them longitudinally. V is TRBV5-1 and J is TRBJ2-2; 9 nucleotides agree with TRBD1. The clonotype was recovered from a woman in her forties or fifties with COVID-19, enrolled during active disease. The sample was peripheral blood. The CDR3 region has the DNA TGCGCCAGCAGCTTGAACAGGGGGCCGTCCGGGGAGCTGTTTTTT. Its translation: CASSLNRGPSGELFF.